The entry below describes one TCR beta chain. Antigen unknown. Measured with immunoSEQ multiplex PCR; TCRdb has only the in-frame clones, and not every one. Of some 99,000 clones listed, about nine tenths are singletons. The sample originates from a study of cytomegalovirus exposure and HLA in healthy donors. Study-wide points: TCR clusters originating in the first cohort tended to co-occur in the 120 validation repertoires, according to a later analysis.

What was sequenced was PBMCs. This receptor was taken from a woman younger than 30 in good health and CMV-seronegative.

The CDR3 DNA reads TGCGCCAGCAGCCAAACAGGGGGCAGCTATGGCTACACCTTC. Its protein is CASSQTGGSYGYTF. The V call is TRBV4-3, the J call TRBJ1-2, with 9 bases lining up with TRBD1. This CDR3 has 14 residues. J was trimmed by 4 bases and V by 2 bases; bases with no gene match: 2. Germline V gene lookup returns CDR1 LGHNA and CDR2 YSLEER.